This is a list of T cell receptor beta chains from one sample in a study of cytomegalovirus exposure and HLA in healthy donors. The data were produced by immunoSEQ multiplex PCR, yet TCRdb's version contains in-frame clones alone and is incomplete. This table holds around 100,000 clones. The specimen sequenced was PBMCs. Receptor source: a man aged 25 to 45 in good health and CMV-seronegative. Both conserved end residues are part of each CDR3. The D gene is left open where the match is weak.

V: TRBV2; D: TRBD1; J: TRBJ1-2; DNA: TGTGCCAGCAGTGGCGAGGGGACAGGGGTTGGCTACACCTTC; CDR3: CASSGEGTGVGYTF
V: TRBV5-1; D: TRBD2; J: TRBJ2-1; DNA: TGCGCCAGCAGCTTGGGTAGCGGGGGAGAGGGTGAGCAGTTCTTC; CDR3: CASSLGSGGEGEQFF
V: TRBV15; D: .; J: TRBJ2-5; DNA: TGTGCCACCAGCAGAGTACCGGGGGAAGAGACCCAGTACTTC; CDR3: CATSRVPGEETQYF
V: TRBV10-1; D: .; J: TRBJ2-7; DNA: TGCGCCAGCAGTGGTTTCGGCACGGCGGCAGGGGTGACCTACGAGCAGTACTTC; CDR3: CASSGFGTAAGVTYEQYF
V: TRBV11-2; D: TRBD1; J: TRBJ2-7; DNA: TGTGCCAGCAGCCCTACCCGGGACAGCACCTACGAGCAGTACTTC; CDR3: CASSPTRDSTYEQYF
V: TRBV2; D: .; J: TRBJ2-1; DNA: TGTGCCAGCATGGGCCTTCCTGGTACCAATGAGCAGTTCTTC; CDR3: CASMGLPGTNEQFF
V: TRBV7-6; D: TRBD2; J: TRBJ2-7; DNA: TGTGCCAGCACAGCGGGGGCCCTATACGAGCAGTACTTC; CDR3: CASTAGALYEQYF
V: TRBV11-2; D: TRBD1; J: TRBJ1-2; DNA: TGTGCCAGCAGCTTAGGGACAGGAGGCTACACCTTC; CDR3: CASSLGTGGYTF
V: TRBV5-1; D: TRBD1; J: TRBJ2-7; DNA: TGCGCCAGCAGCTCGGGACAGGGGAACTACGAGCAGTACTTC; CDR3: CASSSGQGNYEQYF
V: TRBV5-1; D: TRBD1; J: TRBJ1-1; DNA: TGCGCCAGCAGCTTCCAGGGGGCTGGCATGAACACTGAAGCTTTCTTT; CDR3: CASSFQGAGMNTEAFF
V: TRBV6-1; D: .; J: TRBJ2-5; DNA: TGTGCCAGCACAAGGCAAGGGGGAGAGACCCAGTACTTC; CDR3: CASTRQGGETQYF
V: TRBV4-3; D: TRBD1; J: TRBJ1-5; DNA: TGCGCCAGCAGCTCGGACAGGGGGCAGGGTCAGCCCCAGCATTTT; CDR3: CASSSDRGQGQPQHF
V: TRBV21-1; D: .; J: TRBJ1-5; DNA: TGTGCCCCGGGGGGGGGAGACGGCAATCAGCCCCAGCATTTT; CDR3: CAPGGGDGNQPQHF
V: TRBV7-6; D: TRBD1; J: TRBJ1-2; DNA: TGTGCCAGCAGCCGGACAGGGGGTGGTGGCTACACCTTC; CDR3: CASSRTGGGGYTF
V: TRBV11-2; D: .; J: TRBJ1-6; DNA: TGTGCCAGCAGCCCCCACAGGGCAACTCTTTCACCCCTCCACTTT; CDR3: CASSPHRATLSPLHF
V: TRBV7-2; D: .; J: TRBJ2-7; DNA: TGTGCCAGCAGCCCTAATAGGGGGGGCGGCTACGAGCAGTACTTC; CDR3: CASSPNRGGGYEQYF